This TCR beta chain was observed in a study of radiotherapy plus CTLA-4 blockade in lung cancer. Background on the study: Objective responses were documented in around a sixth of patients, with disease control in 31%.

The protocol was immunoSEQ multiplex PCR, while the TCRdb copy is restricted to in-frame clones and leaves out a portion. Of approximately 90,000 clones listed, roughly four fifths are singletons. Germline trimming cut 3 bases from V and 3 bases from J; bases unmatched to any gene: 9. Germline-derived CDR1 and CDR2 are SGHRS and YFSETQ. The CDR3 contains 15 residues. The study, taken as a whole, reports: According to reports, early shifts in blood T cell clones, alongside interferon-beta, forecast response most accurately. There was expansion of tumor-derived TCR clones in blood after radiotherapy plus ipilimumab.

Enrolled patients, whose metastatic non-small-cell lung cancer was chemo-refractory, received focal radiation plus CTLA-4 blockade with ipilimumab. Comments on this clone: The antigen is undetermined.

The sample consisted of peripheral blood, taken from a patient treated with radiotherapy plus ipilimumab. The source of this sequence is a human donor with non-small cell lung cancer who had stable disease on radiotherapy plus ipilimumab. The chain is built from TRBV5-1 and TRBJ2-7; 7 nucleotides agree with TRBD1. In nucleotides, the CDR3 is TGCGCCAGCAGCTCCGGCGACAGGGACCTCTACGAGCAGTACTTC. Its translation: CASSSGDRDLYEQYF.